This paragraph covers one T cell receptor beta chain sequence. Its antigen is still unknown. The input lacks base qualities; no much larger clone sits a single base away. This sample is part of a study of technical replicates of blood from a handful of donors (dated 2017 in TCRdb). Preparation of the library involved the immunoSEQ multiplex PCR assay. TCRdb provides this immuneACCESS table in a form limited to in-frame rearrangements. Some clones are lacking; in checked studies, under half of them reflect an unresolved V gene, and why the rest are absent is not known. Within this sample are 55,000 to 75,000 clones, with around 86% of them counted one time only. The ten largest clones capture approximately 5.4% of the sample. The clonotype originates from a human donor in good health. Some clones in this sample may be carry-over from other donors' samples. Specimen: PBMCs.

The DNA is TGTGCCAGCACCGAAGGAGGGCTCTCCTACGAGCAGTACTTC. It translates as CASTEGGLSYEQYF. This chain joins TRBV28 to TRBJ2-7, with TRBD2 as a weak D call on 6 bases. The CDR3 sequence holds 14 residues, the cysteine and phenylalanine included. The only DNA kept is the CDR3, 42 bases in frame from the first base. In the germline V gene, CDR1 corresponds to MDHEN and CDR2 to SYDVKM. Trimming at the junction amounts to 7 bases on V and 0 bases on J, and the germline ends lie 13 bases apart.